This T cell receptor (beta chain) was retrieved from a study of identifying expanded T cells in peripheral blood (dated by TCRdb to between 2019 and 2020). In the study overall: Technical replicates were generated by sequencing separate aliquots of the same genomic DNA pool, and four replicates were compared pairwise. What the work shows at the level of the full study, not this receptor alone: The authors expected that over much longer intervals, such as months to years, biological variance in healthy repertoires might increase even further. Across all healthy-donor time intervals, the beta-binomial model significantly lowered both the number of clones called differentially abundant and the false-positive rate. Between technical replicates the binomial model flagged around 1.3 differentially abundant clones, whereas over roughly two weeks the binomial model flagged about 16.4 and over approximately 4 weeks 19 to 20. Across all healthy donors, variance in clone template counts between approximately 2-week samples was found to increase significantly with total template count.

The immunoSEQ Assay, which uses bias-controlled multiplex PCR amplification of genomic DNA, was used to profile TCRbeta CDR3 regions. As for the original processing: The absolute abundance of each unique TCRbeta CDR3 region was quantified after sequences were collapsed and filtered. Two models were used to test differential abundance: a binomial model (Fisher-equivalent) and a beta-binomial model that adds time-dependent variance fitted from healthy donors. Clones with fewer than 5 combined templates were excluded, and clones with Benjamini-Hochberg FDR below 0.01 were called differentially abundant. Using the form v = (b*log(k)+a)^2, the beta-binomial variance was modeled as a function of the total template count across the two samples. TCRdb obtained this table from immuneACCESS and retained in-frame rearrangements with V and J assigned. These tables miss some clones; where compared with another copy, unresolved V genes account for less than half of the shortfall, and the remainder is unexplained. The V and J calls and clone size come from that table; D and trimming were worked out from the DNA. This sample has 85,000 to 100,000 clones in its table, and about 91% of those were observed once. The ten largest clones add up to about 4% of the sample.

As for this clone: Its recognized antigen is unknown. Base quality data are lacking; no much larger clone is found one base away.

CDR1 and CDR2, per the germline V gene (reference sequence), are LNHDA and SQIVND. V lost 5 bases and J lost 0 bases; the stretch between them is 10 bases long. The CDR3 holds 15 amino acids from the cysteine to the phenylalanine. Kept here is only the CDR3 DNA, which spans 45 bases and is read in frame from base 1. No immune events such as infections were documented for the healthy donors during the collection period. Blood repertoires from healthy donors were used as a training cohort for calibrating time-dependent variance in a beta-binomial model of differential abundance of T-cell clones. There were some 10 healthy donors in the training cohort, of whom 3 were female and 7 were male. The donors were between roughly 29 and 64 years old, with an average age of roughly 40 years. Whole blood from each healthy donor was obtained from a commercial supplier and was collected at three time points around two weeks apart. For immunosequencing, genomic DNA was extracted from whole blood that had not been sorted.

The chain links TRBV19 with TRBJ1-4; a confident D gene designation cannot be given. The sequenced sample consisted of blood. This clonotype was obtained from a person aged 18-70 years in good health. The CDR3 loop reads CASSPWPATNEKLFF. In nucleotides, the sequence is TGTGCCAGTAGTCCTTGGCCTGCAACTAATGAAAAACTGTTTTTT.